One sample yielded the 22 T cell receptor beta chains listed below, sequenced in a study of blood T cells in healthy people across ages. Together with a sample-barcoded 5' primer, a J-beta primer mix was included in a second PCR lasting roughly 6 to 12 cycles. TCRdb ran MiXCR on the 5' RACE reads and lists one entry per CDR3 protein. Of approximately 810,000 distinct CDR3 sequences in the sample, 29% were seen once. Sequenced material: blood. These receptors were obtained from a woman of 80 years or more in good health.

In this sample, this clonotype turned up many times. The chain has TRBV27 and TRBJ2-5, with D perhaps given as TRBD1 or TRBD2 (6 bases each). The CDR3 runs to 11 residues. Trimming left V 4 bases short and J 11 bases short, with 11 bases between. From germline, CDR1 is MNHEY and CDR2 SMNVEV (reference sequence). The CDR3 reads CASSSGGRQYF. CDR3 DNA: TGTGCCAGCAGTTCTGGGGGGCGGCAGTACTTC.

This clonotype was counted between two and nine times. The V and J genes are TRBV30 and TRBJ2-7, with 8 bases lining up with TRBD2. This CDR3 spans 11 amino acids. The ends lost 8 bases at V and 3 bases at J; junction bases unmatched: 3. CDR1 is GTSNPN and CDR2 is SVGIG in the germline V gene (reference sequence). This CDR3 reads CAPAGGYEQYF. For the CDR3, the DNA is TGTGCCCCCGCGGGGGGCTACGAGCAGTACTTC.

This clonotype was recorded many times. A read error is possible here, since a much larger clone lies one base away. J is TRBJ2-1 and V is TRBV29-1; 10 bases fit TRBD1. The length of the CDR3 is 14 residues. J gave up 8 bases and V 5 bases, and 9 bases lay outside the gene matches. Germline CDR1 reads SQVTM; CDR2 reads ANQGSEA. CDR3 residues: CSVPDRGPCDEQFF. CDR3 DNA: TGCAGCGTTCCCGACAGGGGGCCCTGCGATGAGCAGTTCTTC.

This clonotype was counted ten times or more. CDR3 loop: CASSPGQPETQYF. The DNA of the CDR3 is TGTGCCAGCAGCCCGGGACAGCCGGAGACCCAGTACTTC. The chain is built from TRBV3-1 and TRBJ2-5; 7 bases agree with TRBD1. V shed 4 bases and J 5 bases; nucleotides not matched to a gene: 4. In germline, CDR1 is LGHDT, CDR2 YNNKEL (reference sequence). The CDR3 covers 13 residues.

Concerning this clonotype: A much larger clone differs by one base, so this may be a read error. The J gene is TRBJ2-3, the V gene TRBV9; no clear D gene. The germline CDR1 and CDR2 sequences are SGDLS and YYNGEE. The CDR3 has 17 amino acids. V was pared by 4 bases and J by 0 bases, with 18 bases between. The CDR3 region has the DNA TGTGCCAGCAGCTTCTACCATAGCAGATATAGCACAGATACGCAGTATTTT. Translating it yields CASSFYHSRYSTDTQYF.

The gene calls are TRBV20-1 and TRBJ2-2; TRBD2 aligns across 7 bases. V was clipped by 6 bases and J by 0 bases; unmatched bases: 1. The CDR3 length is 13 residues. The germline V gene has CDR1 DFQATT and CDR2 SNEGSKA (reference sequence). CDR3 sequence: CSAGGTNTGELFF. DNA of the CDR3: TGCAGTGCCGGGGGGACGAACACCGGGGAGCTGTTTTTT.

The rearrangement uses TRBV10-1 and TRBJ2-1; D might be TRBD2 (6 bases). The CDR3 consists of 12 residues. V lost 8 bases and J 12 bases, leaving 17 bases between the germline ends. Germline V lookup: CDR1 WNHNN, CDR2 SYGVQD (reference sequence). CDR3 DNA: TGCGCCAGCGGGGACTCCCAAGGATGGCAGTTCTTC. It specifies CASGDSQGWQFF.

This clonotype was recorded many times. V usage is TRBV4-3 and J usage is TRBJ2-3; D is ambiguous. The V end was cut by 1 base, the J end by 0 bases, with 8 bases between. The germline gives CDR1 LGHNA, CDR2 YSLEER. CDR3 length: 15 amino acids. CDR3 coding DNA: TGCGCCAGCAGCCAAGGGTTCCTTAGCACAGATACGCAGTATTTT. It is translated as CASSQGFLSTDTQYF.

The table lists this clonotype with many counts. This chain joins TRBV21-1 and TRBJ2-7; the tabulated D call, TRBD2, remains unverified against the DNA. TRBV21-1 is flagged as a pseudogene. The length of the CDR3 is 12 residues. CDR3 sequence reads: CASTSGYHEQYF. The CDR3 DNA sequence: TGTGCCAGCACGAGCGGCTATCACGAGCAGTACTTC.

In this sample, this clonotype turned up many times. The V and J genes are TRBV5-1 and TRBJ2-6; 7 nucleotides align to TRBD1. V lost 0 bases, J lost 4 bases, and 10 bases stayed unmatched. CDR3 length: 18 amino acids. Germline lookup yields CDR1 SGHRS and CDR2 YFSETQ. The CDR3 here is CASSLAQQGYRGANVLTF. The CDR3 DNA is TGCGCCAGCAGCTTGGCCCAACAGGGGTATCGGGGGGCCAACGTCCTGACTTTC.

Concerning this clonotype: This may come from a read error, since a much larger clone is one base off. The V call is TRBV5-5, the J call TRBJ1-2, with D possibly TRBD1 on 5 matching bases. This CDR3 has 15 residues. The germline V gene has CDR1 SGHKS and CDR2 YYEKEE (reference sequence). In DNA form, the CDR3 reads TGTTCCAGCAGCCCTAATGGGGACTGGAACTATGGCTACACCTTC. Amino acid sequence: CSSSPNGDWNYGYTF.

This clonotype was seen repeatedly, ten times or more. The chain has TRBV7-2 and TRBJ2-6; 9 nucleotides line up with TRBD1. CDR1 is SGHTA and CDR2 is FQGNSA in the germline V gene. This CDR3 comprises 17 residues. After removal of 6 bases from V and 1 base from J, the junction contained 7 bases not matched to a gene. The CDR3 sequence is CASSPGTGMSGANVLTF. Here the CDR3 DNA reads TGTGCCAGCAGTCCCGGGACAGGGATGTCTGGGGCCAACGTCCTGACTTTC.

The sample holds a few counts of this clonotype. The gene calls are TRBV12-3 or TRBV12-4 and TRBJ2-7; D call uncertain. The CDR3 extends over 13 amino acids. V was pared by 8 bases and J by 5 bases, with 16 bases between. The CDR3 bases are TGTGCCAGCTGTCACGGCCGGGTAAACGAGCAGTACTTC. This sequence encodes CASCHGRVNEQYF.

Points on this clonotype: A junction boundary mismatches the germline segment, possibly from a read error. V gene TRBV7-2 combines with J gene TRBJ2-1, with D possibly matching TRBD1 (6 bases). There are 17 residues in the CDR3. Germline-derived CDR1 and CDR2 are SGHTA and FQGNSA. The CDR3 nucleotides are TGTGCCGGCAGCTTAGCAGGGGCCGGAGTGCATTACAATGAGCAGTTCTTC. Amino acid sequence: CAGSLAGAGVHYNEQFF.

The rearrangement joins TRBV7-9 to TRBJ1-4; TRBD1 might be the D (5 bases). V was clipped by 1 base and J by 8 bases, with 11 bases between them. There are 14 residues in the CDR3. Per germline, CDR1 SEHNR and CDR2 FQNEAQ (reference sequence). The CDR3 DNA sequence: TGTGCCAGCAGCTTAGGGGGGAAAAACGAAAAACTGTTTTTT. Translating it yields CASSLGGKNEKLFF.

This chain links TRBV20-1 with TRBJ1-1; the match to TRBD1 covers 10 bases. CDR3 length equals 11 residues. V gave up 5 bases and J gave up 12 bases; unmatched junction bases: 6. The germline V gene has CDR1 DFQATT and CDR2 SNEGSKA (reference sequence). The CDR3 sequence is CSALDRGKTFF. The DNA for the CDR3 is TGCAGTGCTTTGGACAGGGGGAAAACTTTCTTT.

This clonotype was observed many times. The CDR3, as DNA: TGCGCCAGCAGCTTGGCAGAGAATCAGCCCCAGCATTTT. As protein: CASSLAENQPQHF. The chain recombines TRBV5-1 with TRBJ1-5; D unclear. From germline, CDR1 is SGHRS and CDR2 YFSETQ. The CDR3 totals 13 residues. V lost 0 bases, J lost 4 bases, and 5 bases lay in between.

This clonotype was recorded many times. The chain carries TRBV7-2 and TRBJ2-3, with no clear D. CDR3 length: 13 amino acids. Germline V lookup: CDR1 SGHTA, CDR2 FQGNSA. V lost 5 bases and J lost 2, with 8 bases in between. The CDR3 here is CASSIKYTDTQYF. The CDR3 DNA sequence: TGTGCCAGCAGCATAAAATACACAGATACGCAGTATTTT.

The J gene is TRBJ2-2, the V gene TRBV7-2, with D tentatively TRBD1 (5 bases). V was shortened by 6 bases and J by 7 bases, with 9 bases between the two germline ends. The CDR3 has 12 amino acids. Germline CDR1 and CDR2: SGHTA and FQGNSA. CDR3 nucleotide sequence: TGTGCCAGCAGGTTCCAGGGCGGGGAGCTGTTTTTT. Amino acids: CASRFQGGELFF.

For this clonotype: A much larger clone differs by one base, so this may be a read error. This chain joins TRBV20-1 and TRBJ1-6; 9 nucleotides align to TRBD1. This CDR3 is built from 14 residues. Germline assignment: CDR1 DFQATT and CDR2 SNEGSKA (reference sequence). The CDR3 loop is CSASGTGYNSSLHF. CDR3 DNA: TGCAGTGCTAGCGGGACAGGGTATAATTCATCCCTCCACTTT.

This clonotype showed up just a few times. This may be a read error, as it is one base from a much larger clone. The chain has TRBV4-3 and TRBJ2-7; weak D call: TRBD1 (6 bases). V gave up 11 bases and J gave up 7 bases, with 27 bases separating them. CDR1 LGHNA and CDR2 YSLEER come from the germline V gene. The CDR3 is 15 amino acids. As DNA, the CDR3 is TGCGCCCATCGGGCAGGGGCCACATCTTGGGATGAGCAGTACTTC. Translated: CAHRAGATSWDEQYF.

This clonotype was counted at least ten times. The gene calls are TRBV24-1 and TRBJ2-1, with a weak D call TRBD1 (5 bases). CDR3 size: 13 residues. Trimming took 5 bases from V and 9 from J, leaving 13 bases between them. Per the germline V gene, CDR1 is KGHDR and CDR2 is SFDVKD. This chain's CDR3 is CATSGQQVGEQFF. The CDR3 DNA reads TGTGCCACCAGTGGACAACAGGTTGGTGAGCAGTTCTTC.